This T cell receptor (beta chain) emerged from a study of OX40 agonist ivuxolimab in advanced cancers. General study results and limits: Several nonresponders also turned out to have low normalized T-cell clonal expansion.

Produced via immunoSEQ multiplex PCR; TCRdb's table is partial and in-frame only. The sample gives tens of thousands of clones, 65% to 80% of which show up once; roughly 18% is in the top ten. Autoimmune disease history or systemic immunosuppression led to patients being barred. Blood draws occurred at baseline, cycle 4 day 1, and cycle 7 day 1. CDR1 is SGDLS, CDR2 YYNGEE, per germline. V was clipped by 4 bases and J by 5 bases; unmatched bases: 10. There are 15 residues in the CDR3. In the case of this clone: The antigen is not known.

Specimen: CD4+ or CD8+ T cells sorted from blood, collected in a trial of the OX40 agonist ivuxolimab. The sequence came from an adult with an advanced solid tumor such as melanoma, head and neck, liver or kidney cancer. The chain carries TRBV9 and TRBJ1-2; TRBD1 matches 8 bases. The CDR3 loop reads CASSLSGQGYYGYTF. The CDR3 DNA follows: TGTGCCAGCAGCTTAAGCGGACAGGGATATTATGGCTACACCTTC.